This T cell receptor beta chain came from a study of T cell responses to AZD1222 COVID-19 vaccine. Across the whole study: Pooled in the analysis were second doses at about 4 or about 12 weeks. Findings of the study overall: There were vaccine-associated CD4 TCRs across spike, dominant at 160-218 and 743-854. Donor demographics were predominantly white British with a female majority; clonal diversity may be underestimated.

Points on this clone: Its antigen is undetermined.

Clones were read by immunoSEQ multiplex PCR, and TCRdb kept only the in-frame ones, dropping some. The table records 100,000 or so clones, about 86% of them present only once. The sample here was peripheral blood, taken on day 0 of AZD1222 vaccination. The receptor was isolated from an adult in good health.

CDR3 loop: CASSLTGNTIYF. DNA of the CDR3: TGTGCCAGCAGCCTGACAGGAAACACCATATATTTT. V and J are TRBV12-3 or TRBV12-4 and TRBJ1-3; no definite D call. Deletions cut 6 bases from V and 4 bases from J, with 7 bases between. The CDR3 totals 12 residues.